The text below deals with one TCR beta chain. This sample is part of a study of T cells after somatic rescue of genetic block. Measured with immunoSEQ multiplex PCR; TCRdb has only the in-frame clones, and not every one. The sample consists of 45,000 to 55,000 clones, 90% to 96% of them appearing once. The sequence came from a child under two years old. The sample was peripheral blood mononuclear cells (PBMCs).

The chain's CDR3 is CASSEDRGGFRQPQHF. The CDR3 DNA reads TGTGCCAGCAGTGAAGACAGGGGAGGTTTTAGGCAGCCCCAGCATTTT. The chain employs TRBV2 and TRBJ1-5; 7 bases agree with TRBD1. The germline CDR1 and CDR2 sequences are SNHLY and FYNNEI. Trimming took 1 base from V and 7 from J; bases not matched to a gene: 10. CDR3 length equals 16 residues. Based on the CDR3 plus reference TRBV2 and TRBJ1-5, the full variable domain is EPEVTQTPSHQVTQMGQEVILRCVPISNHLYFYWYRQILGQKVEFLVSFYNNEISEKSEIFDDQFSVERPDGSNFTLKIRSTKLEDSAMYFCASSEDRGGFRQPQHFGDGTRLSIL.